The rows below give T cell receptor beta chains drawn from one sample of a study of blood T cell repertoires in COVID-19. Measured with immunoSEQ multiplex PCR; TCRdb has only the in-frame clones, and not every one. Of about 310,000 clones listed, roughly 89% were seen once; the top ten hold 8% to 9%. The sample taken for sequencing was PBMCs or T cells enriched from blood (not recorded which). The receptors originated from a woman aged 18-29 years who had recovered from COVID-19. CDR3s include the opening cysteine and the closing phenylalanine or tryptophan. D genes are given only for firm matches. Clone size, where shown, is once, few, many, or a class for clones that have expanded.

d_call: .; v_call: TRBV30; clone_size: .; j_call: TRBJ1-1; cdr3_length: 14; cdr3_aa: CAWSRQGTYTEAFF; cdr3_nt: TGTGCCTGGAGCCGGCAGGGGACCTACACTGAAGCTTTCTTT
d_call: TRBD1; v_call: TRBV9; clone_size: .; j_call: TRBJ1-6; cdr3_length: 16; cdr3_aa: CASSPGTASYNSPLHF; cdr3_nt: TGTGCCAGCAGCCCCGGGACAGCTTCTTATAATTCACCCCTCCACTTT
d_call: TRBD1; v_call: TRBV6-5; clone_size: once; j_call: TRBJ1-4; cdr3_length: 15; cdr3_aa: CASSQPGTVGEKLFF; cdr3_nt: TGTGCCAGCAGCCAACCCGGGACAGTAGGCGAAAAACTGTTTTTT
d_call: TRBD2; v_call: TRBV14; clone_size: .; j_call: TRBJ2-5; cdr3_length: 15; cdr3_aa: CASSHPGGPAETQYF; cdr3_nt: TGTGCCAGCAGCCACCCGGGGGGACCGGCAGAGACCCAGTACTTC
d_call: .; v_call: TRBV28; clone_size: .; j_call: TRBJ1-1; cdr3_length: 16; cdr3_aa: CASSYSIGTGSTEAFF; cdr3_nt: TGTGCCAGCAGTTACTCGATCGGAACAGGGTCCACTGAAGCTTTCTTT
d_call: TRBD1; v_call: TRBV28; clone_size: .; j_call: TRBJ1-4; cdr3_length: 15; cdr3_aa: CASRGRQGTNEKLFF; cdr3_nt: TGTGCCAGCAGAGGACGACAGGGAACTAATGAAAAACTGTTTTTT
d_call: TRBD2; v_call: TRBV2; clone_size: .; j_call: TRBJ2-3; cdr3_length: 15; cdr3_aa: CASSVDGGDTDTQYF; cdr3_nt: TGTGCCAGCAGTGTAGACGGGGGGGACACAGATACGCAGTATTTT
d_call: TRBD1; v_call: TRBV3-1/TRBV3-2; clone_size: few; j_call: TRBJ2-1; cdr3_length: 18; cdr3_aa: CASSRWDRIGGSYNEQFF; cdr3_nt: TGTGCCAGCAGCCGCTGGGACCGGATAGGGGGCTCTTACAATGAGCAGTTCTTC
d_call: .; v_call: TRBV7-2; clone_size: .; j_call: TRBJ2-7; cdr3_length: 15; cdr3_aa: CASSLGGPSSYEQYF; cdr3_nt: TGTGCCAGCAGCTTAGGGGGGCCCTCCAGCTACGAGCAGTACTTC
d_call: .; v_call: TRBV5-6; clone_size: .; j_call: TRBJ2-4; cdr3_length: 15; cdr3_aa: CASSLSFRRENIQYF; cdr3_nt: TGTGCCAGCAGCTTGAGTTTTAGGAGAGAAAACATTCAGTACTTC
d_call: .; v_call: TRBV11-2; clone_size: .; j_call: TRBJ1-1; cdr3_length: 13; cdr3_aa: CASSLGQSLQVFF; cdr3_nt: TGTGCCAGCAGCTTGGGCCAGAGCTTGCAAGTTTTCTTT
d_call: .; v_call: TRBV30; clone_size: .; j_call: TRBJ1-3; cdr3_length: 17; cdr3_aa: CAWSGSLGRAAGNTIYF; cdr3_nt: TGTGCCTGGAGTGGATCCCTGGGGAGGGCGGCGGGAAACACCATATATTTT
d_call: .; v_call: TRBV5-1; clone_size: .; j_call: TRBJ1-4; cdr3_length: 14; cdr3_aa: CASSSAGVDEKLFF; cdr3_nt: TGCGCCAGCAGCTCTGCAGGGGTAGATGAAAAACTGTTTTTT
d_call: .; v_call: TRBV5-1; clone_size: .; j_call: TRBJ1-5; cdr3_length: 14; cdr3_aa: CASSLSGDNQPQHF; cdr3_nt: TGCGCCAGCAGCTTGTCGGGGGACAATCAGCCCCAGCATTTT
d_call: TRBD1; v_call: TRBV27; clone_size: .; j_call: TRBJ1-2; cdr3_length: 12; cdr3_aa: CASSPTGVGYTF; cdr3_nt: TGTGCCAGCAGTCCGACAGGGGTGGGCTACACCTTC
d_call: .; v_call: TRBV24-1; clone_size: .; j_call: TRBJ2-3; cdr3_length: 15; cdr3_aa: CATSDGDFGTDTQYF; cdr3_nt: TGTGCCACCAGTGATGGGGACTTCGGCACAGATACGCAGTATTTT
d_call: TRBD1; v_call: TRBV24-1; clone_size: .; j_call: TRBJ1-1; cdr3_length: 17; cdr3_aa: CATSDTRTGFGLTEAFF; cdr3_nt: TGTGCCACCAGTGATACAAGGACAGGTTTTGGTCTCACTGAAGCTTTCTTT
d_call: .; v_call: TRBV28; clone_size: .; j_call: TRBJ1-2; cdr3_length: 12; cdr3_aa: CASTLTGYGYTF; cdr3_nt: TGTGCCAGCACATTGACGGGCTATGGCTACACCTTC
d_call: TRBD1; v_call: TRBV4-2; clone_size: .; j_call: TRBJ2-5; cdr3_length: 16; cdr3_aa: CASSQGQQGAGETQYF; cdr3_nt: TGTGCCAGCAGCCAGGGACAACAGGGGGCGGGGGAGACCCAGTACTTC
d_call: TRBD1; v_call: TRBV3-1/TRBV3-2; clone_size: .; j_call: TRBJ1-2; cdr3_length: 13; cdr3_aa: CASSWTGGHGYTF; cdr3_nt: TGTGCCAGCAGCTGGACAGGGGGCCATGGCTACACCTTC
d_call: TRBD1; v_call: TRBV12-3/TRBV12-4; clone_size: .; j_call: TRBJ1-6; cdr3_length: 13; cdr3_aa: CASSRRTGSPLHF; cdr3_nt: TGTGCCAGCAGCCGACGGACAGGTTCACCCCTCCACTTT
d_call: .; v_call: TRBV30; clone_size: .; j_call: TRBJ1-2; cdr3_length: 11; cdr3_aa: CAWSGEWGYTF; cdr3_nt: TGTGCCTGGAGCGGGGAATGGGGCTACACCTTC
d_call: .; v_call: TRBV10-1; clone_size: .; j_call: TRBJ1-6; cdr3_length: 15; cdr3_aa: CASSESSASYSPLHF; cdr3_nt: TGCGCCAGCAGTGAGTCGAGTGCTTCTTATTCACCCCTCCACTTT
d_call: TRBD1; v_call: TRBV2; clone_size: .; j_call: TRBJ1-3; cdr3_length: 17; cdr3_aa: CASSDYVGQVLGNTIYF; cdr3_nt: TGTGCCAGCAGTGACTACGTGGGACAGGTTCTCGGAAACACCATATATTTT
d_call: .; v_call: TRBV6-2/TRBV6-3; clone_size: .; j_call: TRBJ2-5; cdr3_length: 17; cdr3_aa: CASSYFFQSGQQETQYF; cdr3_nt: TGTGCCAGCAGTTACTTTTTTCAATCTGGGCAGCAAGAGACCCAGTACTTC
d_call: .; v_call: TRBV7-8; clone_size: .; j_call: TRBJ1-6; cdr3_length: 18; cdr3_aa: CASSLPPGQSSYNSPLHF; cdr3_nt: TGTGCCAGCAGCCTCCCCCCGGGACAAAGCTCCTATAATTCACCCCTCCACTTT
d_call: TRBD1; v_call: TRBV30; clone_size: .; j_call: TRBJ1-2; cdr3_length: 13; cdr3_aa: CAWTEGQGYGYTF; cdr3_nt: TGTGCCTGGACCGAGGGACAGGGCTATGGCTACACCTTC
d_call: .; v_call: TRBV4-2; clone_size: .; j_call: TRBJ2-3; cdr3_length: 14; cdr3_aa: CASSQQDQADTQYF; cdr3_nt: TGTGCCAGCAGCCAACAAGATCAGGCAGATACGCAGTATTTT